The rows below give T cell receptor beta chains drawn from one sample of a study of T cells in Graves' hyperthyroidism and ophthalmopathy. TCRdb independently ran MiXCR on the multiplex PCR reads; one entry per CDR3 protein. The table shows about 600,000 distinct CDR3 sequences, with about 16% occurring only once. Sequencing input: blood. These receptors were taken from a woman aged 40 to 50 with Graves' ophthalmopathy. CDR3s include the opening cysteine and the closing phenylalanine or tryptophan. A D gene is named only where the DNA matches it firmly. The size entry is marked missing in some rows and otherwise reads once, few, many or a size class.

NA	NA	TRBV3-1	TRBJ1-2	13	TGTGCCAGCAGCACCGCGGTTGACTATGGCTACACCTTC	CASSTAVDYGYTF
TRBD1	many	TRBV28	TRBJ2-7	16	TGTGCCAGCAGTTTAACAGGGGGAACAACCTCCTACGAGCAGTACTTC	CASSLTGGTTSYEQYF
NA	NA	TRBV10-3	TRBJ2-3	13	TGTGCCATCAGTGTGGGGGGCACAGATACGCAGTATTTT	CAISVGGTDTQYF
TRBD2	NA	TRBV28	TRBJ2-7	15	TGTGCCAGCAGCTTTGGCGGGAGCCCCTACCACGAGCAGTACTTC	CASSFGGSPYHEQYF
TRBD1	NA	TRBV19	TRBJ1-6	13	TGTGCCAGTAACGGACAGGGAGACTCACCCCTCCACTTT	CASNGQGDSPLHF
NA	NA	TRBV6-1	TRBJ1-3	17	TGTGCCAGCAGCCTCAACCCCGTAGGCCTCTCTGGAAACACCATATATTTT	CASSLNPVGLSGNTIYF
NA	NA	TRBV20-1	TRBJ1-3	13	TGCAGTGCTAGTCAGGGGTTGGGAAACACCATATATTTT	CSASQGLGNTIYF
NA	many	TRBV18	TRBJ1-6	12	TGTGCCAGCTCATCGGGAGAGTCACCCCTCCACTTT	CASSSGESPLHF
NA	NA	TRBV18	TRBJ1-1	16	TGTGCCAGCTCACCACCGGGGGGGGGCTGGAACACTGAAGCTTTCTTT	CASSPPGGGWNTEAFF
NA	NA	TRBV7-3	TRBJ2-3	13	TGTACCAGCAGCCCCCCGGGAACAGATACGCAGTATTTT	CTSSPPGTDTQYF
TRBD2	many	TRBV27	TRBJ2-3	15	TGTGCCAGCAGGCGGGGGGGCTTAAGAACAGATACGCAGTATTTT	CASRRGGLRTDTQYF
NA	many	TRBV7-2	TRBJ1-2	13	TGTGCCAGCAGCTTAAACAGGTTGGATGGCTACACCTTC	CASSLNRLDGYTF
TRBD2	many	TRBV5-1	TRBJ2-7	16	TGCGCCAGCAGCCCAGCCAGCTCGGGAGGAGGCTACGAGCAGTACTTC	CASSPASSGGGYEQYF
NA	many	TRBV7-8	TRBJ1-2	15	TGTGCCAGCAGCTTAGACCCCAAGAAAACCTATGGCTACACCTTC	CASSLDPKKTYGYTF
NA	many	TRBV5-1	TRBJ2-7	14	TGCGCCAGCAGCTTTTTTGGGACGACTTACGAGCAGTACTTC	CASSFFGTTYEQYF
TRBD1	NA	TRBV19	TRBJ2-3	18	TGTGCCAGTAGTAGGAATCCCGGAACAGGGGGTTCGGGAGATACGCAGTATTTT	CASSRNPGTGGSGDTQYF
NA	many	TRBV2	TRBJ2-1	12	TGTGCCAGCAGACTAGATGAGGCTGAGCAGTTCTTC	CASRLDEAEQFF
TRBD1	many	TRBV3-1	TRBJ1-1	13	TGTGCCAGCAGACAAGTAGGGGGCGCCGAAGCTTTCTTT	CASRQVGGAEAFF
TRBD1	many	TRBV27	TRBJ1-5	15	TGTGCCAGCAGTTTTCAGGGGGAAAGCAATCAGCCCCAGCATTTT	CASSFQGESNQPQHF
TRBD1	NA	TRBV19	TRBJ2-5	13	TGTGCCAGTAATCCGACAGGGCAAGAGACCCAGTACTTC	CASNPTGQETQYF
TRBD1	once	TRBV6-1	TRBJ1-4	19	TGTGCCAGCAGTGAAGGGACAGGGGGCGTTTTGTCAACTAATGAAAAACTGTTTTTT	CASSEGTGGVLSTNEKLFF
NA	many	TRBV18	TRBJ1-1	14	TGTGCCAGCTCACCCCCTGAAGCGGTCACTGAAGCTTTCTTT	CASSPPEAVTEAFF
TRBD1	NA	TRBV20-1	TRBJ1-1	12	TGCAGTGCCGCCAGGGGGGCGGTGGAAGCTTTCTTT	CSAARGAVEAFF
NA	few	TRBV20-1	TRBJ1-6	13	TGCAGTGCCCCCCGGGACCCGAATTCACCCCTCCACTTT	CSAPRDPNSPLHF
TRBD2	few	TRBV20-1	TRBJ2-1	17	TGCAGTGCTATTCGAACCAGCGGGACTACACTTTACAATGAGCAGTTCTTC	CSAIRTSGTTLYNEQFF
TRBD2	few	TRBV7-2	TRBJ2-1	15	TGTGCCAGCAGCCGGACTAGCGAACCCCACAATGAGCAGTTCTTC	CASSRTSEPHNEQFF